This paragraph covers one T cell receptor (beta chain) sequence. This sample is drawn from a study of monozygotic twins with inflammatory bowel disease. Reprocessing the 5' RACE reads, TCRdb reports a single entry for every CDR3 protein and omits DNA. The specimen's table records about 99,000 distinct CDR3 sequences. The CDR3 has 14 residues. The sequence was obtained from a human donor with ulcerative colitis or Crohn's disease, or a healthy co-twin of an affected twin (not recorded which). Specimen: blood. The chain carries TRBV12-3 or TRBV12-4 and TRBJ1-1. CDR3 residues: CASSGETVNTEAFF.